The source of this T cell receptor beta chain is a study of cytomegalovirus exposure and HLA in healthy donors. Both 60 Vbeta primers and 13 Jbeta primers went into the PCR. Authors' data handling: Approximately 72 million unique TCR beta chains, roughly 11 million of them shared, were counted by a later analysis. Only in-frame clones appear in the TCRdb table, and some are missing; sequencing was by immunoSEQ multiplex PCR. V, J and clone size are those of that table, while D and trimming were read from the DNA. The sample gives more than 45,000 clones, 70% to 85% of which show up once; 1.6% is in the top ten. V trimming: 3 bases; J trimming: 2 bases; junction bases outside the gene matches: 3. There are 18 residues in the CDR3. Germline CDR1 SEHNR, CDR2 FQNEAQ (reference sequence).

The sequence was obtained from a man aged 25 to 45 in good health and CMV-seronegative. The rearrangement joins TRBV7-9 to TRBJ2-6, with 14 bases that match TRBD2. The sample comprised PBMCs. The CDR3 sequence: CASSLGLAGDTGANVLTF. The CDR3 bases are TGTGCCAGCAGCTTGGGACTAGCGGGAGATACTGGGGCCAACGTCCTGACTTTC.